This entry lists 16 T cell receptor beta chains sequenced from one sample in a study of blood T cells in healthy people across ages. Next came a second PCR, run for about 6 to 11 cycles, which used a sample-barcoded 5' primer along with a J-beta primer mix. TCRdb processed the 5' RACE reads anew with MiXCR; each CDR3 protein has one entry. Of 1.8 million or so distinct CDR3 sequences in the sample, 35% to 50% were seen once. The sequenced material came from blood. These receptors were taken from a human donor in good health.

The CDR3, as DNA: TGTGCCAGCAGCTTCACGGACACCTTCTACGAGCAGTACTTC. Translation: CASSFTDTFYEQYF. The genes are TRBV5-6 and TRBJ2-7; possible D gene TRBD1, 5 bases. This CDR3 contains 14 residues. Germline loops: CDR1 SGHDT, CDR2 YYEEEE. Between the trimmed V and J ends, which lost 2 bases and 3 bases, there was a span of 12 bases.

The chain carries TRBV27 and TRBJ2-1; perhaps TRBD1 as D (5 bases). V was pared by 3 bases and J by 6 bases, with 12 bases between. Germline CDR1 reads MNHEY; CDR2 reads SMNVEV (reference sequence). This CDR3 is built from 14 residues. CDR3 loop: CASSFSRAFNEQFF. Written as DNA, the CDR3 is TGTGCCAGCAGTTTCTCCAGGGCGTTCAATGAGCAGTTCTTC.

This clonotype has more than one count but fewer than ten. The chain has TRBV9 and TRBJ1-2, with a possible D match to TRBD1 (6 bases). There are 14 residues in the CDR3. Germline V gives CDR1 SGDLS, CDR2 YYNGEE. The germline V and J ends were trimmed by 4 bases and 3 bases, with 13 bases remaining between them. CDR3: CASSRGGLDYGYTF. The CDR3 DNA follows: TGTGCCAGCAGCCGCGGGGGGCTTGACTATGGCTACACCTTC.

This clonotype was detected many times. The chain employs TRBV20-1 and TRBJ2-7; D tentatively fits TRBD1 or TRBD2 (5 bases each). Germline lookup yields CDR1 DFQATT and CDR2 SNEGSKA (reference sequence). The CDR3 contains 11 residues. DNA of the CDR3: TGCAGCGTGAGTGGGGGATACGAGCAGTACTTC. As protein: CSVSGGYEQYF.

The V gene is TRBV5-5, the J gene TRBJ2-1, with D hard to call. This CDR3 has 14 residues. Germline CDR1 is SGHKS and CDR2 is YYEKEE (reference sequence). V was pared by 0 bases and J by 4 bases, with 8 bases between. This CDR3 reads CASSLESLYNEQFF. In nucleotides, the CDR3 is TGTGCCAGCAGCTTGGAGTCACTTTACAATGAGCAGTTCTTC. Using reference TRBV5-5 and TRBJ2-1 for the parts outside the CDR3, the full variable domain is DAGVTQSPTHLIKTRGQQVTLRCSPISGHKSVSWYQQVLGQGPQFIFQYYEKEERGRGNFPDRFSARQFPNYSSELNVNALLLGDSALYLCASSLESLYNEQFFGPGTRLTVL.

Remarks on this clonotype: The germline gene is not matched at one end of the junction; a read error may be the cause. The chain is built from TRBV28 and TRBJ1-2; no firm D call. The CDR3 has 12 residues. Per the germline V gene, CDR1 is MDHEN and CDR2 is SYDVKM. The CDR3 DNA reads as TGTGCCAGCAGTTCAGGTCTCCGCGGCTTCACCTTC. Translation gives CASSSGLRGFTF.

The gene calls are TRBV7-2 and TRBJ1-2; perhaps TRBD1 as D (5 bases). Deletions cut 2 bases from V and 2 bases from J, with 18 bases between. Germline CDR1 is SGHTA and CDR2 is FQGNSA. This CDR3 has 17 residues. CDR3 coding DNA: TGTGCCAGCAGCTTAATGCGGGAGGGGACCAGCAACTATGGCTACACCTTC. This codes for CASSLMREGTSNYGYTF.

Of note for this clonotype: Possible read error: a much larger clone is one base away. CDR3 sequence (DNA): TGTGCCACCAGTAAGCACAGGGAGGGCTCCTACAATGAGCAGTTCTTC. Protein: CATSKHREGSYNEQFF. The chain links TRBV24-1 to TRBJ2-1; the D gene is possibly TRBD2 (7 bases). Germline values: CDR1 KGHDR, CDR2 SFDVKD. Trimming removed 6 bases from V and 0 bases from J, with 14 bases in between. CDR3 length: 16 residues.

The chain carries TRBV9 and TRBJ2-3; 11 bases map to TRBD2. The CDR3 runs to 17 residues. CDR1 SGDLS and CDR2 YYNGEE come from the germline V gene. After removal of 4 bases from V and 2 bases from J, the junction contained 9 bases not matched to a gene. CDR3 amino acids: CASSIAGGPYDTDTQYF. The CDR3 DNA reads TGTGCCAGCAGCATAGCGGGGGGGCCGTATGACACAGATACGCAGTATTTT.

V and J are TRBV10-3 and TRBJ1-2, with D maybe TRBD1 (6 bases). The CDR3 is 14 amino acids. Trimming took off 4 bases at V and 8 bases at J, with 17 bases between the two ends. Germline V lookup: CDR1 ENHRY, CDR2 SYGVKD. In nucleotides, the CDR3 is TGTGCCATCAGTGGTGGTGGGGGCCTCTCCGGCTACACCTTC. It encodes CAISGGGGLSGYTF.

The gene calls are TRBV11-1 and TRBJ2-3, with no clear D. Germline V lookup: CDR1 SGHAT, CDR2 FQDESV (reference sequence). CDR3 size: 14 residues. The V end lost 6 bases, the J end lost 1 base, and 11 bases lay between the germline ends. CDR3 sequence: CASSQGPRTDTQYF. The CDR3 DNA reads TGTGCCAGCAGTCAAGGGCCCCGCACAGATACGCAGTATTTT.

J is TRBJ1-2 and V is TRBV6-5; a weak D match, TRBD1 (5 bases). Germline V gene lookup returns CDR1 MNHEY and CDR2 SVGAGI. The CDR3 runs 12 residues. Trimming left V 7 bases short and J 8 bases short, with 14 bases between. This CDR3 reads CASTFSRGGYTF. DNA for the CDR3: TGTGCCAGCACCTTTTCCCGGGGCGGCTACACCTTC.

This rearrangement joins TRBV13 to TRBJ1-2; 9 bases fit TRBD1. CDR3 length: 15 residues. CDR1 and CDR2 (germline): PRHDT, FYEKMQ (reference sequence). With 0 bases clipped from V and 5 bases from J, the junction kept 4 bases outside the gene matches. CDR3: CASSLGPGQGYGYTF. Here the CDR3 DNA reads TGTGCCAGCAGCTTAGGCCCGGGACAGGGATATGGCTACACCTTC.

The gene calls are TRBV4-2 and TRBJ1-5, with D unclear. Germline CDR1 is LGHNA and CDR2 is YNFKEQ. Trimming pared 2 bases from V and 3 bases from J, leaving 8 bases between. This CDR3 comprises 14 residues. CDR3 coding DNA: TGTGCCAGCAGCCAAAGACCGTCCAATCAGCCCCAGCATTTT. Its protein product is CASSQRPSNQPQHF.

Turning to this clonotype: Relative to the germline gene, one junction end is altered; a read error may explain this. This rearrangement joins TRBV5-1 to TRBJ2-3; 8 bases map to TRBD2. The CDR3 runs 17 residues. CDR1 and CDR2 from the germline V gene are SGHRS and YFSETQ. The DNA for the CDR3 is TGTGCCAGCAGCTTGGAGGATCGAGCGGGGGCTGGAGATACGCAGTATTTT. Its protein product is CASSLEDRAGAGDTQYF. The full variable domain, with the rest looked up from reference TRBV5-1 and TRBJ2-3, is KAGVTQTPRYLIKTRGQQVTLSCSPISGHRSVSWYQQTPGQGLQFLFEYFSETQRNKGNFPGRFSGRQFSNSRSEMNVSTLELGDSALYLCASSLEDRAGAGDTQYFGPGTRLTVL.

J is TRBJ1-2 and V is TRBV27; D not certain. CDR3 length: 12 residues. V lost 3 bases and J lost 7, with 9 bases in between. CDR1 and CDR2 from the germline V gene are MNHEY and SMNVEV (reference sequence). The CDR3 region is CASSFGLSGYTF. The CDR3 region has the DNA TGTGCCAGCAGTTTTGGGCTCTCTGGCTACACCTTC.